A selection of T cell receptor beta chains follows, all from one sample in a study of blood T cell repertoires in COVID-19. Assay: immunoSEQ multiplex PCR; the TCRdb copy retains only in-frame clones and omits some. The table shows some 120,000 clones, with roughly 79% occurring only once. The sequencing sample was made of peripheral blood. The source is a human donor in a cohort sampled during active COVID-19. Each CDR3 is given with its conserved first and last residue. Each record gives: CDR3 protein, V gene.

CDR3 protein: CASSSTGGGYEQYF
V gene: TRBV19

CDR3 protein: CASSAPTGGESPLHF
V gene: TRBV6-4

CDR3 protein: CASSSMGGRGDLYEQYF
V gene: TRBV18

CDR3 protein: CASRNSGTDNEKLFF
V gene: TRBV3-1/TRBV3-2

CDR3 protein: CASSLRTGGNSEAFF
V gene: TRBV7-9

CDR3 protein: CASSQDYLQGASLFF
V gene: TRBV4-3

CDR3 protein: CASSLSGSTDTQYF
V gene: TRBV7-3

CDR3 protein: CASSLGAGTADF
V gene: TRBV28

CDR3 protein: CASSLVRGGEQYF
V gene: TRBV11-3

CDR3 protein: CASSPQRTSGRAYEQFF
V gene: TRBV9

CDR3 protein: CASSPERGGRETQYF
V gene: TRBV2

CDR3 protein: CASSLAPGGKGNTIYF
V gene: TRBV7-9

CDR3 protein: CASSQVWQGNGAGELFF
V gene: TRBV3-1/TRBV3-2

CDR3 protein: CASSLDLLSSGNTIYF
V gene: TRBV5-4